The entry that follows covers one T cell receptor (beta chain) sequence. Its antigen is currently unknown. This sample was included in a study of cytomegalovirus exposure and HLA in healthy donors. Whole-study results and caveats: Prediction of most subjects' HLA-A and HLA-B alleles by TCR beta sequences was reportedly accurate. Researchers reported in a later analysis that a missense DCLRE1C variant was tied to TCR beta V- and J-gene trimming.

PCR involved 60 Vbeta and 13 Jbeta primers. Only in-frame clones appear in the TCRdb table, and some are missing; sequencing was by immunoSEQ multiplex PCR. Found here are 200,000 to 250,000 clones, about 80% of them singletons; the top ten hold 4.5% to 6%. This CDR3 is 14 amino acids long. Trimming pared 3 bases from V and 2 bases from J, leaving 10 bases between. Per germline, CDR1 MNHEY and CDR2 SMNVEV (reference sequence). Sequenced material: PBMCs. This receptor was identified in a woman between 40 and 50 years old in good health and CMV-seropositive. The chain couples TRBV27 to TRBJ1-2; weak D call: TRBD1 (5 bases). The DNA for the CDR3 is TGTGCCAGCAGTTTGGGGGGGAACAACTATGGCTACACCTTC. The encoded protein is CASSLGGNNYGYTF.